This T cell receptor (beta chain) was sequenced in a study of cytomegalovirus exposure and HLA in healthy donors. The assay was immunoSEQ multiplex PCR, and TCRdb's table has in-frame clones only and misses some. Of about 140,000 clones listed, approximately 87% are singletons. Germline V lookup: CDR1 SNHLY, CDR2 FYNNEI. CDR3 length equals 15 residues. Trimming removed 4 bases from V and 7 bases from J; junction bases left unmatched: 11. V gene TRBV2 combines with J gene TRBJ2-7; 9 bases map to TRBD2. This TCR was recovered from a young man in good health and CMV-seronegative. Source material: PBMCs. The CDR3 spells CASSALAGGPGEQYF. For the CDR3, the DNA is TGTGCCAGCAGTGCGTTGGCGGGAGGGCCGGGGGAGCAGTACTTC.